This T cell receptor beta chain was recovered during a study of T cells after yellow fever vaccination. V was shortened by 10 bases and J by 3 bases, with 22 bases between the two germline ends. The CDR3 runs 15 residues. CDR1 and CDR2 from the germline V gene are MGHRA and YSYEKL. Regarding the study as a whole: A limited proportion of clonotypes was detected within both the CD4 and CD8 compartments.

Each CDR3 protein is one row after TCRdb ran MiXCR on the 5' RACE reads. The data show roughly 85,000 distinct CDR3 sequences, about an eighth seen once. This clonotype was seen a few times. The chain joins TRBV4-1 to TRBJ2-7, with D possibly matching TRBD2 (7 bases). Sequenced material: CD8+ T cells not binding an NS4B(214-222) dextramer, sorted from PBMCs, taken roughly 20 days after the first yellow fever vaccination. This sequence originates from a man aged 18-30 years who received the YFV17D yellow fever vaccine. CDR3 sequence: CAIFPGRGGHYEQYF. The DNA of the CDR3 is TGCGCCATTTTTCCCGGTAGGGGGGGGCACTACGAGCAGTACTTC.